This T cell receptor (beta chain) was obtained from a study of OX40 agonist ivuxolimab in advanced cancers. Study details: Dose-escalation patients had hepatocellular carcinoma, melanoma, renal cell or head and neck cancer. Mean age about 60 years, range about 23 to 85; just over 80% male.

Germline V gives CDR1 ENHRY, CDR2 SYGVKD. This CDR3 comprises 18 residues. After removal of 0 bases from V and 2 bases from J, the junction contained 9 bases not matched to a gene. Profiled with immunoSEQ multiplex PCR; TCRdb holds only in-frame clones, not every one. Among 26,000 or so clones, 76% were seen once, and the ten largest hold 14%. The investigators sampled blood at baseline, at cycle 4 day 1, and at cycle 7 day 1. The chain carries TRBV10-3 and TRBJ1-3; 8 bases agree with TRBD1. The source is an adult with an advanced solid tumor such as melanoma, head and neck, liver or kidney cancer. Sequences were derived from CD4+ or CD8+ T cells sorted from blood, sampled in a trial of the OX40 agonist ivuxolimab. The CDR3 DNA reads TGTGCCATCAGTGAGTCGGTCCCGGACAGGGCACCTGGAAACACCATATATTTT. Its protein product is CAISESVPDRAPGNTIYF.